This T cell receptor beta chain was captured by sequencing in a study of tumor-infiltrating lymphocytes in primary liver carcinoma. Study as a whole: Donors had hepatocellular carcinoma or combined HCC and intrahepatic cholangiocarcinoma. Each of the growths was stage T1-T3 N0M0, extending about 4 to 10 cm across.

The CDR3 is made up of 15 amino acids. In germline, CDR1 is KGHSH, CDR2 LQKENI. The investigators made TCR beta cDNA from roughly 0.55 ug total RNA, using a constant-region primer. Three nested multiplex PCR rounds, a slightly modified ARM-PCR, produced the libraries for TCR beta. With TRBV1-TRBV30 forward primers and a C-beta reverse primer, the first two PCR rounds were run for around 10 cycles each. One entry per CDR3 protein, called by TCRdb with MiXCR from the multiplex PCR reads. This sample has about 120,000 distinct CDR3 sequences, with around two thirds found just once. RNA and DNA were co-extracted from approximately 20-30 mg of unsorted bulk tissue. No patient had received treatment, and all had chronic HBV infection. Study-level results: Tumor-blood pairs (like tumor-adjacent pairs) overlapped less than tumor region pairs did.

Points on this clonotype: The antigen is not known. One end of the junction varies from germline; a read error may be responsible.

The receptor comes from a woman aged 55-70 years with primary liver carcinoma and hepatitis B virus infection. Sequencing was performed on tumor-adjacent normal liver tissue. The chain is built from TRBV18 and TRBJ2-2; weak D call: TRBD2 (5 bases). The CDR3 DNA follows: TGTGCCAGCTCACTGGCGGACGACCCCACCGGGGAACTGTTTTTT. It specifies CASSLADDPTGELFF. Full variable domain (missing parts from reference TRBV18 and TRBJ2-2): NAGVMQNPRHLVRRRGQEARLRCSPMKGHSHVYWYRQLPEEGLKFMVYLQKENIIDESGMPKERFSAEFPKEGPSILRIQQVVRGDSAAYFCASSLADDPTGELFFGEGSRLTVL.